The rows below give T cell receptor beta chains drawn from one sample of a study of CD8 T cells in ankylosing spondylitis. TCRdb analysed the 5' RACE reads with MiXCR anew, one entry per CDR3 protein. The table has fewer than 450,000 distinct CDR3 sequences, under 20% seen once; the top ten hold about 0.94%. What was sequenced was blood, either unsorted or a sorted T cell fraction (not recorded which). The receptors come from a male donor with ankylosing spondylitis. CDR3s include the opening cysteine and the closing phenylalanine or tryptophan. A D gene is named only where the DNA matches it firmly. Only some rows state a clone size, as once, few, many or a class for expanded clones.

TRBJ2-1	TRBV20-1	-	TRBD2	TGCAGTGCTATGGTGGGACTAGCGGGGGCCGGGAACAATGAGCAGTTCTTC	CSAMVGLAGAGNNEQFF
TRBJ2-2	TRBV12-3/TRBV12-4	many	-	TGTGCCAGCGGGCGGGTGGATTCCGGGGAGCTGTTTTTT	CASGRVDSGELFF
TRBJ2-3	TRBV7-6	-	-	TGTGCCAGCAGCTTAGTCGGAGGGAGAGACACAGATACGCAGTATTTT	CASSLVGGRDTDTQYF
TRBJ2-7	TRBV20-1	few	TRBD2	TGCAGTGCTAGAGTGGGAACTAGCGGTACCTACGAGCAGTACTTC	CSARVGTSGTYEQYF
TRBJ2-7	TRBV7-9	-	TRBD1	TGTGCCAGCAGCTTAGGGGACAGGGAGAAAGACGAGCAGTACTTC	CASSLGDREKDEQYF
TRBJ2-5	TRBV6-5	few	-	TGTGCCAGCAGTTCGGGACCCCGGACGGAGACCCAGTACTTC	CASSSGPRTETQYF
TRBJ1-1	TRBV2	few	TRBD1	TGTGCCAGCAGTGGTGGACAGGGACCTGAAGCTTTCTTT	CASSGGQGPEAFF
TRBJ2-7	TRBV11-2	-	-	TGTGCCAGCAGCCCGTCCGGGTTCAGCTCCTACGAGCAGTACTTC	CASSPSGFSSYEQYF
TRBJ2-7	TRBV28	-	TRBD2	TGTGCCAGCAGTTCCCGGGGGGGGGGCTCGGTGGACGAGCAGTACTTC	CASSSRGGGSVDEQYF
TRBJ1-2	TRBV20-1	-	-	TGCAGTGCTAGAGATCAGTTCCTGGATGGCTACACCTTC	CSARDQFLDGYTF
TRBJ1-6	TRBV6-2/TRBV6-3	-	-	TGTGCCAGCAACCACAGGGAAGCGGTTGGATCACCCCTCCACTTT	CASNHREAVGSPLHF
TRBJ2-1	TRBV19	-	-	TGTTCACACAGTTCCTACAATGAGCAGTTCTTC	CSHSSYNEQFF
TRBJ2-1	TRBV19	-	-	TGTGCCAGTAGTATGGCTAGCGTCTACAATGAGCAGTTCTTC	CASSMASVYNEQFF
TRBJ1-5	TRBV24-1	many	-	TGTGCCACCAGTGAGGGGGACGCTAGCAATCAGCCCCAGCATTTT	CATSEGDASNQPQHF
TRBJ1-4	TRBV12-3/TRBV12-4	-	-	TGTGCCAGCAGCCCCGAGAGGACTAATGAAAAACTGTTTTTT	CASSPERTNEKLFF
TRBJ1-4	TRBV7-9	-	-	TGTGCCAGCACCTCCGGGGGAAAACTGTTTTTT	CASTSGGKLFF
TRBJ2-7	TRBV29-1	-	TRBD2	TGCAGCGTCGGGGGGATTAACAGTGGGGAGCAGTACTTC	CSVGGINSGEQYF
TRBJ1-4	TRBV6-5	many	-	TGTGCCAGCAGTTACGAGGTGGGGAGAGGAAAACTGTTTTTT	CASSYEVGRGKLFF
TRBJ2-1	TRBV12-3/TRBV12-4	-	-	TGTGCCAGCAGTTTCAGGCGAAATAGTACGTACAATGAGCAGTTCTTC	CASSFRRNSTYNEQFF
TRBJ2-7	TRBV7-6	few	-	TGTGCCAGCAGCTTAACTGGGGGAGGCGGCGAGCAGTACTTC	CASSLTGGGGEQYF
TRBJ2-2	TRBV29-1	few	-	TGCAGCGTTGAGGATAACACCGGGGAGCTGTTTTTT	CSVEDNTGELFF
TRBJ1-6	TRBV28	-	-	TGTGCCAGCAGCCCACCCCTCCACTTT	CASSPPLHF
TRBJ2-7	TRBV27	-	-	TGTGCCAGCAAAGGACAGAGGAGCTCCTACGAGCAGTACTTC	CASKGQRSSYEQYF
TRBJ1-2	TRBV11-2	-	TRBD1	TGTGCCAGCACCTGGGGACAGGGCGGTGGTGGCTACACCTTC	CASTWGQGGGGYTF
TRBJ2-5	TRBV28	once	-	TGTGCCAGCAGTTCGGGGGGGACAGGGAGAGAGACCCAGTACTTC	CASSSGGTGRETQYF
TRBJ2-3	TRBV5-1	-	-	TGCGCCAGCAGCTTGGAAGCCCCAGGGGATACGCAGTATTTT	CASSLEAPGDTQYF
TRBJ2-3	TRBV20-1	few	TRBD1	TGCAGTGCTGCCCTCCTCTCAGGACAGGCGGTTACAGATACGCAGTATTTT	CSAALLSGQAVTDTQYF
TRBJ2-1	TRBV18	-	TRBD1	TGTGCCAGCTCACCCTCAGACAGGGCCTCCTACAATGAGCAGTTCTTC	CASSPSDRASYNEQFF
TRBJ2-5	TRBV11-2	-	-	TGTGCCAGCAGCCCGACAACAATCCAAGAGACCCAGTACTTC	CASSPTTIQETQYF
TRBJ1-2	TRBV20-1	-	-	TGCAGTGCTAGCCCACTCTCTGCTAACTATGGCTACACCTTC	CSASPLSANYGYTF
TRBJ2-1	TRBV7-3	few	-	TGTGCCAGCAGCTTACAACGGGACTCCCAAGATGAGCAGTTCTTC	CASSLQRDSQDEQFF
TRBJ1-6	TRBV30	-	-	TGTGCCTGGAGTGTAGGGGCAGTAGATAATTCACCCCTCCACTTT	CAWSVGAVDNSPLHF
TRBJ1-2	TRBV3-1	-	-	TGTGCCAGCAGCCAAGGTCTCGCAACCTCCTATGGCTACACCTTC	CASSQGLATSYGYTF
TRBJ2-6	TRBV5-5	many	-	TGTGCCAGCAGCTTATACGTTAACTCTGGGGCCAACGTCCTGACTTTC	CASSLYVNSGANVLTF
TRBJ1-2	TRBV9	few	TRBD1	TGTGCCAGCAGCCGGGACAGGGCGGGCTATGGCTACACCTTC	CASSRDRAGYGYTF
TRBJ1-2	TRBV11-2	few	-	TGTGCCAGCAGATTCTCAGGGAGCTATGGCTACACCTTC	CASRFSGSYGYTF
TRBJ2-5	TRBV5-1	few	-	TGCGCCAGCAGACGGGACTACCAAGAGACCCAGTACTTC	CASRRDYQETQYF
TRBJ1-2	TRBV21-1	few	-	TGTGCCAGCAGCAAAGAGGGAGACAGGAAGAACTATGGCTACACCTTC	CASSKEGDRKNYGYTF
TRBJ2-2	TRBV6-5	few	-	TGTGCCAGCAGTTACTCGACCTTGGGGGTAACTGACACCGGGGAGCTGTTTTTT	CASSYSTLGVTDTGELFF
TRBJ2-1	TRBV12-3/TRBV12-4	many	TRBD1	TGTGCCAGCAGTTTACCGGGACAGGGGCACAATGAGCAGTTCTTC	CASSLPGQGHNEQFF
TRBJ2-7	TRBV7-9	few	-	TGTGCCAGCAGCTTAGGGGGGGAGTTCTACGAGCAGTACTTC	CASSLGGEFYEQYF
TRBJ2-3	TRBV3-1	-	-	TGTGCCAGCAGCCACAATCCGGGTTCCACAGATACGCAGTATTTT	CASSHNPGSTDTQYF
TRBJ1-5	TRBV5-1	few	TRBD1	TGCGCCAGCAGCTTGGGACAGGGGGACAATCAGCCCCAGCATTTT	CASSLGQGDNQPQHF
TRBJ2-7	TRBV20-1	many	-	TGCAGTGCTAGCGGTCCAGGGGAGGAGCAGTACTTC	CSASGPGEEQYF
TRBJ2-3	TRBV5-1	many	TRBD2	TGCGCCAGCAGCTTGGGTAGCGGGACAGATACGCAGTATTTT	CASSLGSGTDTQYF
TRBJ2-3	TRBV29-1	many	-	TGCAGCGTTGAAGACGGGCTTTACGTGGATACGCAGTATTTT	CSVEDGLYVDTQYF
TRBJ1-1	TRBV11-2	few	-	TGTGCCAGCAGTTGGGGTACAGGGAGGGCGGACACTGAAGCTTTCTTT	CASSWGTGRADTEAFF
TRBJ2-2	TRBV12-3/TRBV12-4	-	TRBD1	TGTGCCAGCAGTTCACAGGGGGCGCGGAACACCGGGGAGCTGTTTTTT	CASSSQGARNTGELFF